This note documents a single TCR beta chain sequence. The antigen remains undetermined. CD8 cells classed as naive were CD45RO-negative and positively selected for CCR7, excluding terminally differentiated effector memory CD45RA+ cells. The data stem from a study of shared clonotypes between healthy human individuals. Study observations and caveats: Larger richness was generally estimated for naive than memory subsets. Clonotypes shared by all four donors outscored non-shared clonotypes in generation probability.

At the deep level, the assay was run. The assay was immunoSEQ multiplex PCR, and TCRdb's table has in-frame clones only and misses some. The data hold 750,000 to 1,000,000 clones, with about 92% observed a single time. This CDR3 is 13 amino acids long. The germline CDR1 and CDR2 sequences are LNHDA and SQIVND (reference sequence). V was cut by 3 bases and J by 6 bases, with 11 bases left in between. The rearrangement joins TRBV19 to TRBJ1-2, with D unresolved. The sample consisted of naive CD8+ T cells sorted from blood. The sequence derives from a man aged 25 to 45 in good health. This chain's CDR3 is CASSILQDDGYTF. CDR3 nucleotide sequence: TGTGCCAGTAGTATCCTGCAGGATGATGGCTACACCTTC.